Sequencing of this T cell receptor (beta chain) was carried out in a study of early T cells in non-severe SARS-CoV-2 infection (dated by TCRdb to the early 2020s). Some background on the complete study: Because TCR sequencing was done on bulk RNA from unsorted whole blood, the alpha and beta chains could not be paired.

Results and caveats for the whole study, not just this receptor: VDJdb matching was skewed toward anti-spike CD8 responses and likely underestimated virus-specific expansions by missing private and CD4 specificities.

The study was a case-control design nested within a healthcare worker cohort in London, UK, with weekly nasopharyngeal swab PCR tests and blood sampling. Healthcare workers were recruited between 23 and 31 March 2020, during the week of the UK lockdown, and were followed weekly for up to about 15 weeks. This clonotype was counted at least ten times. This receptor's antigen is unknown. Base-call qualities are not available, and no considerably larger clone is one nucleotide away. Library preparation employed 5' RACE. Instrument used: NextSeq 500. Unique molecular identifiers were attached to individual cDNA molecules in the TCR library protocol so that sequencing error and PCR bias could be corrected. TCR alpha and beta chains were both sequenced, and the abundances of alpha and beta sequences in each sample were closely correlated with each other. The authors' pipeline ran thus. V gene, J gene and CDR3 annotation of TCR sequences was performed with Decombinator V4. TCRs were defined as expanded if a significant change between any two time points was detected under a Poisson model with p below 0.0001. Abundances of TCRs were expressed as counts per million after normalisation to the total number of TCRs sequenced in each sample. MAIT TCRs were defined by TRAV1-2 paired with TRAJ12, TRAJ20 or TRAJ33, and iNKT TCRs by TRAV10 paired with TRAJ18. A search of VDJdb, accessed on 1 November 2021, was run for TCRs annotated to CMV, EBV and SARS-CoV-2, with TCRs annotated for multiple antigens excluded. The public reads were reanalyzed by TCRdb: fastp trimming at Q25, MiXCR alignment, in-frame beta chains only. Every CDR3 protein is listed once, alongside the most common genes and DNA of its rows. TCRdb's processing, not the authors', yielded these V and J calls. Across this sample there are tens of thousands of distinct CDR3 sequences, with 12% seen only once. The top ten clones comprise about 4% of the sample.

V lost 3 bases and J lost 4 bases; the stretch between them is 9 bases long. There are 13 amino acids in the CDR3, from cysteine to phenylalanine inclusive. Just the 39-base CDR3 DNA is kept, in frame starting at base 1. CDR1 and CDR2, looked up from the germline V gene, are SGHVS and FQNEAQ. The rearranged segments are TRBV7-8 and TRBJ1-1, and TRBD1 may be the D gene, going by 6 matching bases. This sequence originates from an adult who was a healthcare worker with PCR-confirmed SARS-CoV-2 infection or an uninfected control (not recorded which). The sample was whole blood. The sequenced DNA: TGTGCCAGCAGCTTGGCAGGGGTCACTGAAGCTTTCTTT. Its translation reads: CASSLAGVTEAFF.